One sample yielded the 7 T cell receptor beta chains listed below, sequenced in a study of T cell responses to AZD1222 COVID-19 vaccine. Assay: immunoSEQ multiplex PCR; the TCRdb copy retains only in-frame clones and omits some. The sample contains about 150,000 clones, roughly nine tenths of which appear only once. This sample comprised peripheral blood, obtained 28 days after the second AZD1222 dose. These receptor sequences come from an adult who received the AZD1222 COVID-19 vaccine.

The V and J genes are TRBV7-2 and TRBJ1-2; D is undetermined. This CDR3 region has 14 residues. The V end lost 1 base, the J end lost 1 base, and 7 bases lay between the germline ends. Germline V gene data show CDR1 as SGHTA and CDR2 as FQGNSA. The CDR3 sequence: CASSLESGNYGYTF. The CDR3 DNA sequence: TGTGCCAGCAGCTTAGAGAGCGGTAACTATGGCTACACCTTC.

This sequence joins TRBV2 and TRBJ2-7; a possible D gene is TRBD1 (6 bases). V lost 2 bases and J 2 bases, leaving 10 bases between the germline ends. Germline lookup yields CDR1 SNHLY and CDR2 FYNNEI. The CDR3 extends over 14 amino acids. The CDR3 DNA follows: TGTGCCAGCAGTGAACAGGGGTACCCCTACGAGCAGTACTTC. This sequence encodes CASSEQGYPYEQYF.

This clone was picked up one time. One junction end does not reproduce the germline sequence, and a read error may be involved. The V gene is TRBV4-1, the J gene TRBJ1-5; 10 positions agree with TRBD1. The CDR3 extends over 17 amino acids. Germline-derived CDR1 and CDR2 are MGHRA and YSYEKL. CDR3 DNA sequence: TGCGCCCGCAGCCGACTGACCGGGACAGGGGCCAATCAGCCCCAGCATTTT. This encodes CARSRLTGTGANQPQHF.

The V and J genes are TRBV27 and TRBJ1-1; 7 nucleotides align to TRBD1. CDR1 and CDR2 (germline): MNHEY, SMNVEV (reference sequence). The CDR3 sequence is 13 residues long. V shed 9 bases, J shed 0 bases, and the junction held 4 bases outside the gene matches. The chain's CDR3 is CASRQGLNTEAFF. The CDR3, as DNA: TGTGCCAGTAGACAGGGCCTGAACACTGAAGCTTTCTTT.

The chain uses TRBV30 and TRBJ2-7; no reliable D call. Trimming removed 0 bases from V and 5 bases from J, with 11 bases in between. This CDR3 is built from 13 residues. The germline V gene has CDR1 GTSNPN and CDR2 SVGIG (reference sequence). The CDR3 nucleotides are TGTGCCTGGAGTGTACGGGTTGGGGACGAGCAGTACTTC. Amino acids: CAWSVRVGDEQYF.

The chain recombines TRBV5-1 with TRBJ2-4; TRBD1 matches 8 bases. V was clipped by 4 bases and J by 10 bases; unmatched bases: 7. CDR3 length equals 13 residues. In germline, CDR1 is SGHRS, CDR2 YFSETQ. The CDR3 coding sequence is TGCGCCAGCAGCCCAGGGACAGGAGGAATTCAGTACTTC. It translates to CASSPGTGGIQYF.

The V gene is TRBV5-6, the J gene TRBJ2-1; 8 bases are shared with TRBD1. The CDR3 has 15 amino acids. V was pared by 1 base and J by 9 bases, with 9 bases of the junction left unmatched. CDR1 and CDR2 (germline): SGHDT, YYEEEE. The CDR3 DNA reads TGTGCCAGCAGCTTGAGGCAGGGGGCGCCTGGTGAGCAGTTCTTC. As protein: CASSLRQGAPGEQFF.